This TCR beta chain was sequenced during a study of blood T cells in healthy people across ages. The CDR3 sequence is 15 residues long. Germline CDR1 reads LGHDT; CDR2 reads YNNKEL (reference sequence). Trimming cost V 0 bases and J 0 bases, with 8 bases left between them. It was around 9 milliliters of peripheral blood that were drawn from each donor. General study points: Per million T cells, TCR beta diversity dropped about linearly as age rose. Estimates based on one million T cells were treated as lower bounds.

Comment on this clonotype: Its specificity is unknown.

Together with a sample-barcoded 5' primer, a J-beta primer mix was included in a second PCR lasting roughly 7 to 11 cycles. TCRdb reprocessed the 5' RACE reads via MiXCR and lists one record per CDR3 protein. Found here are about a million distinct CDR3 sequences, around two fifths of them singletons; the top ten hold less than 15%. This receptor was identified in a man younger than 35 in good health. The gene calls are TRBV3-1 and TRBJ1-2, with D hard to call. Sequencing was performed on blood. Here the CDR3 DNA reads TGTGCCAGCAGCCAAGATTTAACCTCTAACTATGGCTACACCTTC. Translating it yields CASSQDLTSNYGYTF.